The following is a T cell receptor beta chain sequence with its context. Ten or more counts support this clonotype. Its specific antigen is unknown. Qualities for individual bases were not recorded, and no much larger clone is one base off. V loses 3 bases, J loses 7 bases, and the germline ends lie 17 bases apart. The CDR3 goes from the cysteine to the phenylalanine over 15 residues. Left in the record is the CDR3 DNA by itself, 45 bases read in frame from the first base. CDR1 ENHRY and CDR2 SYGVKD were looked up in the germline V gene. To prepare the library, multiplex PCR was applied. This sample was sequenced with an Illumina HiSeq 4000. iRepertoire HTBI primers and Arm-PCR amplification of CDR3 regions were used to construct TCR beta libraries. Gel purification was performed on PCR products prior to sequencing. As for how the authors treated the data: Gene usage analysis of CDR3 amino acid clonotypes relied on the 62 TRBV and 12 to 15 TRBJ segments identified across samples. COPE and FqMerger were used to merge the filtered high-quality paired reads into contigs. BLAST was used to align contigs to the IMGT TRBV, TRBD and TRBJ reference genes, and CDR3 was defined following IMGT. Any clonotype with a frequency above 0.1% was counted as a highly expanded clone. Shannon entropy was used to measure repertoire diversity, and the Gini coefficient was used to measure V-J evenness. Public clonotypes were defined as clonotypes shared by more than one individual. The raw public reads went through TCRdb reprocessing: fastp at Q25, MiXCR clone calling, in-frame beta chains kept. Entries that share a CDR3 protein sequence are merged under the most common genes and DNA. The V and J calls and clone size come from TCRdb's table, not from the authors' own analysis. The sample data list about half a million distinct CDR3 sequences, and more than 10% of these were observed just once. About 8.9% of the sample comes from the top ten.

These data belong to a study of regulatory T cells in long-lasting Graves disease (dated by TCRdb to the early 2020s). General notes on the study: Newly diagnosed Graves' disease patients had taken antithyroid drugs for less than 3 months. The study took place in China and was registered as a clinical trial. Persistent Graves' disease patients were compared with newly diagnosed Graves' disease patients by peripheral blood TCR sequencing and RNA sequencing. A total of roughly 33 samples underwent TCR sequencing: 13 from persistent and roughly 20 from newly diagnosed Graves' disease patients. Study-wide conclusions, independent of this receptor: Sequencing and analysis were limited to the TCR beta chain. Patients with persistent disease shared more public clonotypes (about 2,500) than newly diagnosed patients did (approximately 970). Persistent disease showed preferential use of TRBV28, TRBJ1-2 and TRBJ2-5, whereas newly diagnosed disease favored TRBV20-1 and TRBJ2-1. Persistent Graves' disease patients showed lower TCR Shannon entropy and fewer highly expanded clones than newly diagnosed patients, suggesting clonal expansion. The authors acknowledged the small sample size as a limitation that may reduce accuracy. Peripheral blood alone was examined, since thyroid tissue, which constituted the primary lesion, could not be accessed.

The intended sense of this specimen's time point label: newly diagnosed GD, antithyroid drugs for less than 3 months. For both TCR sequencing and RNA sequencing, RNA was extracted from PBMCs in TRIzol. The diagnosis of Graves' disease was made according to American Thyroid Association guidelines. The patients came from an endocrinology department in Xi'an, China. From each patient, roughly 9 milliliters of peripheral blood was collected into an EDTA anticoagulant tube. Ficoll Paque Plus density gradient separation was used to isolate PBMCs, and no additional T cell sorting was done. An Agilent 2100 Bioanalyzer and agarose gel were used to check RNA quality, and a NanoDrop 2000 was used to measure RNA concentration. These data were also filed under a second study, of T cells in Graves' hyperthyroidism and ophthalmopathy. The second source states: Stable Graves' hyperthyroidism was defined as the absence of progression to ophthalmopathy over 18 months of follow-up. Hyperthyroidism patients were aged 18 to 65 years and newly diagnosed, with disease duration of less than 2 months. Any patient with an uncontrolled infection, another autoimmune disease, pregnancy or lactation was excluded. Diagnoses were established on the basis of clinical symptoms, serum thyroxine and TRAb, thyroid ultrasound, and orbital computed tomography. The first round of RT-PCR for the TCR CDR3 was performed with the HTBI primer set and the Qiagen OneStep RT-PCR kit. Most expanded thyroid clonotypes (frequency above 0.001) were also detected in blood, a finding suggesting that blood repertoires may reflect thyroid immune responses. A 13 V-J signature model separated ophthalmopathy from stable hyperthyroidism, with nearly 90% sensitivity and 81.08% specificity in cross-validation and 80%/75% in testing. In validation, progression to ophthalmopathy was predicted by the model with roughly 69% sensitivity and 72% to 85% specificity, a median of 6.5 months before onset. A discovery cohort of about a hundred patients, approximately 45 with Graves' ophthalmopathy and 55 to 60 with stable Graves' hyperthyroidism, was used to find distinguishing TCR V-J signatures. Whether ophthalmopathy could be predicted prospectively was tested in an independent validation cohort made up of some 20 hyperthyroidism patients plus 17 patients who later progressed to ophthalmopathy. The 100 or so discovery patients were randomly split 7:3 into training and test sets. Thyroid tissue and blood T-cell repertoires from over 5 Graves' hyperthyroidism patients were also compared in the study. After sampling, hyperthyroidism patients received methimazole starting at 30 mg daily, and ophthalmopathy patients received high-dose intravenous methylprednisolone. The libraries were constructed in a second round of multiplex PCR and then size-selected and purified. The libraries were sequenced on an Illumina HiSeq2000 using paired-end 100 bp reads. SOAPnuke was used to process the raw data, throwing out any read that contained adapters or uncalled bases, had a mean Phred below 15, or lacked an exact constant-primer or identifier match. High-quality paired reads were merged with COPE v1.2.5, and unique nucleotide sequences were defined as clonotypes. MiTCR v1.1 was used to align the clonotypes against IMGT TRBV, TRBD and TRBJ reference segments. The analysis included only V-J combinations with a frequency above 0.0001, which together covered around 99% of the repertoires. The TCS score was defined as the ratio of F50 (clonal expansion) to E x V (chaos), calculated using BLOSUM62-based TCRdist between CDR3 peptides within each V-J. Welch's t-statistics and random forest reduced 500 to 650 V-J features to 13, which were used in a naive Bayes classifier (R e1071). No statistical method was used to set the sample size in advance, and investigators knew the group allocation. According to the paper, TCR Vbeta CDR3 sequencing was carried out on 120 to 150 peripheral blood samples, which came from approximately 43 ophthalmopathy, under 85 hyperthyroidism and about 17 progressor patients.

Rearrangement joined TRBV10-3 to TRBJ2-3; no D gene is confidently identified. Sequencing was performed on peripheral blood mononuclear cells (PBMCs), taken at new diagnosis, from a patient treated with antithyroid drugs. The source of this sequence is a young woman with Graves disease. Donor details come from another sample of the same person, matched by shared clones. Here is the DNA: TGTGCCATCAGTGATGACTCTAATCCAACAAATACGCAGTATTTT. Its protein reads: CAISDDSNPTNTQYF.